This T cell receptor (beta chain) appears in the sequencing data of a study of tumor-infiltrating lymphocytes in localized non-small cell lung cancer. Study as a whole: Tumor tissue and non-adjacent uninvolved lung came from each patient.

This clone is classed as medium-sized. Its matching antigen is unknown. The method was immunoSEQ multiplex PCR; TCRdb's version includes in-frame clones alone and lacks a portion of them. The sample holds thousands of clones, 79% seen once. Overall study results and limits: Tumors had more T cell infiltration than uninvolved lung, per TCRbeta sequencing and CD3 counts.

This CDR3 region has 16 residues. The germline V gene has CDR1 MNHEY and CDR2 SMNVEV (reference sequence). The ends lost 4 bases at V and 6 bases at J; junction bases unmatched: 10. The clonotype comes from a human donor with non-small cell lung cancer. The sequenced sample consisted of uninvolved lung tissue not adjacent to the tumor. This chain connects TRBV27 to TRBJ2-7; 12 nucleotides match TRBD2. CDR3 residues: CASSWTSGDASTEQYF. CDR3 coding DNA: TGTGCCAGCAGTTGGACTAGCGGGGATGCCTCGACCGAGCAGTACTTC.